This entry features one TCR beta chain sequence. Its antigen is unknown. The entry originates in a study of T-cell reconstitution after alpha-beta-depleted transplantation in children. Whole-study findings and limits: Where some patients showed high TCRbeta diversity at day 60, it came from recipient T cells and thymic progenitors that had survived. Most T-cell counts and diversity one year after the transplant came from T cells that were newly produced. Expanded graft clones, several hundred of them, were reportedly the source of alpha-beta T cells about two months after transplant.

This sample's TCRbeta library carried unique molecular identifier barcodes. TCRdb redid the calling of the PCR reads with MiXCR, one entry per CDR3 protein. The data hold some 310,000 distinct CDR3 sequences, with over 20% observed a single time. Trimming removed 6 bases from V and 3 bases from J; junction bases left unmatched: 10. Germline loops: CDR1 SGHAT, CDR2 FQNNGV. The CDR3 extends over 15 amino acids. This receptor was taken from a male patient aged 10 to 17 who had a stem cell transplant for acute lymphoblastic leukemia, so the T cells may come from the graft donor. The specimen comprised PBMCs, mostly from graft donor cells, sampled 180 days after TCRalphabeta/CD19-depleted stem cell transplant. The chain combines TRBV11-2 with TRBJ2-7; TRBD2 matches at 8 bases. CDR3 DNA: TGTGCCAGCAGATACCAAGCGGGAGTCCTCTACGAGCAGTACTTC. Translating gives CASRYQAGVLYEQYF.